Sequencing of this TCR beta chain was carried out in a study of metastatic and nonmetastatic thyroid tumors. Study in general: Malignant and benign thyroid patients had repertoires compared in peripheral blood and tumor or nodule tissue.

This clone was observed many times. Antigen specificity is unknown. Authors' analysis steps: Across clinicopathological groups, CDR3 differences served as the basis for building a distant-metastasis classifier for papillary thyroid cancer. MiXCR reprocessed the PCR reads for TCRdb. The V and J calls and clone size are TCRdb's, not the authors'. The repertoire holds almost 35,000 clones, with about a sixth as singletons. Patients had received no treatment of any kind before thyroid surgery. Findings and limits, study-wide: Patients with malignant thyroid tumors reportedly had significantly higher TCR beta diversity than those with benign nodules, in blood and tumor.

The sequence was collected from a female donor with papillary thyroid cancer or a benign thyroid nodule (not recorded which). Some clones in this sample may be carry-over from other donors' samples. Sequencing was performed on blood.

The CDR3 sequence: CASCTGDGSDTQYF. The CDR3 nucleotides are TGTGCCAGCTGCACAGGGGATGGGTCAGATACGCAGTATTTT. The chain joins TRBV28 to TRBJ2-3, with 7 positions matching TRBD1. V gave up 8 bases and J gave up 4 bases; unmatched junction bases: 9. Germline V gene sequence: CDR1 MDHEN, CDR2 SYDVKM. The CDR3 runs 14 residues.